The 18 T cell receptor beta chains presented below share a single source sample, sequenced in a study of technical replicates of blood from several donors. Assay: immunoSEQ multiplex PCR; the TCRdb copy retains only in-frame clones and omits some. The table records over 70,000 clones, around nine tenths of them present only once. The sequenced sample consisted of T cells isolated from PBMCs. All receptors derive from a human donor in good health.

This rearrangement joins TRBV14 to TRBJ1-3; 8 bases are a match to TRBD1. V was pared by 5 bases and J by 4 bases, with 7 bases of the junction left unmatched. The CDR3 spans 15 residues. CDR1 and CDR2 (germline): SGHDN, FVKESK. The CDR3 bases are TGTGCCAGCAGCGACAGGGGTTTCGTGGGAAACACCATATATTTT. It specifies CASSDRGFVGNTIYF.

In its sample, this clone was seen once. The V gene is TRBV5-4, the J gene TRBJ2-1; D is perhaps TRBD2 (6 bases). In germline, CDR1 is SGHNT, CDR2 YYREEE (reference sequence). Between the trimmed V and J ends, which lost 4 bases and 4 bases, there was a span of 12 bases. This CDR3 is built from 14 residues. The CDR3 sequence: CASSLAEGYNEQFF. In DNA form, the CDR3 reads TGTGCCAGCAGCCTGGCGGAGGGGTACAATGAGCAGTTCTTC.

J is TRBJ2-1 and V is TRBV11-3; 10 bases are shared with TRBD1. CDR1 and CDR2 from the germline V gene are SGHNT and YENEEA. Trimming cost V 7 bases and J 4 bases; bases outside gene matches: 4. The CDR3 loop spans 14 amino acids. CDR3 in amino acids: CASMRDRGYNEQFF. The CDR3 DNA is TGTGCCAGCATGCGGGACAGGGGTTACAATGAGCAGTTCTTC.

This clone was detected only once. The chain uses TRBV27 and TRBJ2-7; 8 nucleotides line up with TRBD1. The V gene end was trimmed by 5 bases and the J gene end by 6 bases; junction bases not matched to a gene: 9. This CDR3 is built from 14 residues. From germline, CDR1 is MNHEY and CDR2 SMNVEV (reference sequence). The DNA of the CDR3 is TGTGCCAGCAGTCCAGGACAGGGATTTCCCGAGCAGTACTTC. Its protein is CASSPGQGFPEQYF.

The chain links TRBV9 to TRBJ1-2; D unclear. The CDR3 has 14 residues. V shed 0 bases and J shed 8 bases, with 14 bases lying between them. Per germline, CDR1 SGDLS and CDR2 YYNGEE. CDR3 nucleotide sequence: TGTGCCAGCAGCGTAGACTCCCCAGGCAGGGGCTACACCTTC. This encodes CASSVDSPGRGYTF.

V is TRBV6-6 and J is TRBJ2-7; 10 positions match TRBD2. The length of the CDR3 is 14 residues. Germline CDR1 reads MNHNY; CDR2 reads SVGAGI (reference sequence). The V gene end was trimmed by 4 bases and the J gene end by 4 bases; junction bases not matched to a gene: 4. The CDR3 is CASSSSGRRYEQYF. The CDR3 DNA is TGTGCCAGCAGTTCTAGCGGGAGAAGGTACGAGCAGTACTTC.

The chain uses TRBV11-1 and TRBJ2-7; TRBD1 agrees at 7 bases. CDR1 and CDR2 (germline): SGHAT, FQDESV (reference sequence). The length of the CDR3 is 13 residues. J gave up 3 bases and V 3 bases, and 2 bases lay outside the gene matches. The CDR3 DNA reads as TGTGCCAGCAGCTTTAGGGACAGCTACGAGCAGTACTTC. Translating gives CASSFRDSYEQYF.

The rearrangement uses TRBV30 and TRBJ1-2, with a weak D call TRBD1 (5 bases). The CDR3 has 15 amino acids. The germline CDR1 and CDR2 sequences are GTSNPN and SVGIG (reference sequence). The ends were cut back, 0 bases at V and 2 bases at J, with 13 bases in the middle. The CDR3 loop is CAWSVQLTGNYGYTF. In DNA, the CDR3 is TGTGCCTGGAGTGTCCAATTAACAGGAAACTATGGCTACACCTTC.

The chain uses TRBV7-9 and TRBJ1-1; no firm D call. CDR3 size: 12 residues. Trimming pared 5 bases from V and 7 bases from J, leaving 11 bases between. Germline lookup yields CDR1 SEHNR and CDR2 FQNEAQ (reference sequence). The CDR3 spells CASSEDTLEAFF. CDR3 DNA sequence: TGTGCCAGCAGCGAAGACACGCTTGAAGCTTTCTTT.

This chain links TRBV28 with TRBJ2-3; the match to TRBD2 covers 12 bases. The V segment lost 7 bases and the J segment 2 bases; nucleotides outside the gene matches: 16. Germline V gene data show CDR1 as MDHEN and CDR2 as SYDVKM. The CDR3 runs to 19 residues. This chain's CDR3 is CASTPGASGRELNTDTQYF. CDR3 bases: TGTGCCAGCACCCCTGGGGCTAGCGGGAGGGAACTAAACACAGATACGCAGTATTTT.

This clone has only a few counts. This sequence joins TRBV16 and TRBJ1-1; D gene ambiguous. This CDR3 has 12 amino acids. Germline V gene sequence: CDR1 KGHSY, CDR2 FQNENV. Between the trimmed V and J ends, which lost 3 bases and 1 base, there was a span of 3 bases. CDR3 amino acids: CASSHGNTEAFF. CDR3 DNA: TGTGCCAGCAGCCACGGGAACACTGAAGCTTTCTTT.

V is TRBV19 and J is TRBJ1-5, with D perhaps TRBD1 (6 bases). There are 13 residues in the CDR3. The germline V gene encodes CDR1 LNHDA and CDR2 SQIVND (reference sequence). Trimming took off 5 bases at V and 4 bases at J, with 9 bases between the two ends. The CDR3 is CASSPQGNQPQHF. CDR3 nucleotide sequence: TGTGCCAGTAGTCCACAGGGAAATCAGCCCCAGCATTTT. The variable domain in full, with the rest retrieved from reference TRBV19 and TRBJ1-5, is DGGITQSPKYLFRKEGQNVTLSCEQNLNHDAMYWYRQDPGQGLRLIYYSQIVNDFQKGDIAEGYSVSREKKESFPLTVTSAQKNPTAFYLCASSPQGNQPQHFGDGTRLSIL.

Here the CDR3 reads CASSHGLGGDNEQFF. As DNA, the CDR3 is TGTGCCAGCAGTCATGGATTAGGCGGGGACAATGAGCAGTTCTTC. V is TRBV2 and J is TRBJ2-1, with D maybe TRBD2 (6 bases). Trimming took 5 bases from V and 5 from J, leaving 16 bases between them. The CDR3 has 15 residues. Per germline, CDR1 SNHLY and CDR2 FYNNEI.

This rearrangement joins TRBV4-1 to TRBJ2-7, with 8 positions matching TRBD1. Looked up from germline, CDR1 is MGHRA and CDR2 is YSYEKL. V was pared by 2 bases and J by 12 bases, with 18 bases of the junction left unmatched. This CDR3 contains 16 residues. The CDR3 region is CASSQPLRDRGLRPYF. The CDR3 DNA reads TGCGCCAGCAGCCAACCACTTAGAGACAGGGGCTTGAGGCCGTACTTC.

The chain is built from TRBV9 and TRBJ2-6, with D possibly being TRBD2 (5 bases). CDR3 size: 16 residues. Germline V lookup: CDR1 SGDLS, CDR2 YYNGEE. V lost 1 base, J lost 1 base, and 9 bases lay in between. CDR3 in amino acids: CASSVSTGSGANVLTF. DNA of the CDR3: TGTGCCAGCAGCGTAAGCACGGGATCTGGGGCCAACGTCCTGACTTTC.

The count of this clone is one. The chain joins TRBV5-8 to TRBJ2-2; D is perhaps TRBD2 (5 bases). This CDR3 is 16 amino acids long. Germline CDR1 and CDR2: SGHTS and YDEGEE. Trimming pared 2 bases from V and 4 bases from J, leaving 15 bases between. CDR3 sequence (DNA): TGTGCCAGCAGCTTCCTAGCTCTCTATGGCACCGGGGAGCTGTTTTTT. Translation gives CASSFLALYGTGELFF.

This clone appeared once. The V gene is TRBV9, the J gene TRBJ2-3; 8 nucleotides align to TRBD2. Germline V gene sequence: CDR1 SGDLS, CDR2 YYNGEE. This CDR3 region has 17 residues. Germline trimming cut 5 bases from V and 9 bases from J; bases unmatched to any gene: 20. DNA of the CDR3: TGTGCCAGCAGTCCCTTAACTGGGCGGGGGGATCCGCGGACGCAGTATTTT. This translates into CASSPLTGRGDPRTQYF.

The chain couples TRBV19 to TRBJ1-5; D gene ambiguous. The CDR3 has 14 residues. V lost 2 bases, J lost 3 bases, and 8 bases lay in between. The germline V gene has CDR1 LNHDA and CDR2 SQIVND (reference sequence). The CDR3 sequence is CASSIRGNNQPQHF. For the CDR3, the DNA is TGTGCCAGTAGTATACGGGGAAACAATCAGCCCCAGCATTTT.